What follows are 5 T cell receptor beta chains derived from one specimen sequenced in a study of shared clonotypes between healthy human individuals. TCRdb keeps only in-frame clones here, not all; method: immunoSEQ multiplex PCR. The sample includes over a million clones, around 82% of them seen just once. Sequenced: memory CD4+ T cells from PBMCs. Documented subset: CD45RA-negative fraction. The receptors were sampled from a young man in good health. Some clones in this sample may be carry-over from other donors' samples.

CDR3 amino acids: CASSPQGYGYTF. For the CDR3, the DNA is TGTGCCAGTAGCCCCCAGGGCTATGGCTACACCTTC. The J gene is TRBJ1-2, the V gene TRBV19; a weak D match, TRBD1 (5 bases). In germline, CDR1 is LNHDA, CDR2 SQIVND (reference sequence). V was clipped by 6 bases and J by 4 bases, with 9 bases between them. This CDR3 region has 12 residues.

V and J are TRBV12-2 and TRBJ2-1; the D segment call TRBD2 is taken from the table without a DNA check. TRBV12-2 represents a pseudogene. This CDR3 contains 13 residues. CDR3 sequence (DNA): TGTGCAAGCAGACTAGCAAAGGACAATGAGCAGTTCTTC. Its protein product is CASRLAKDNEQFF.

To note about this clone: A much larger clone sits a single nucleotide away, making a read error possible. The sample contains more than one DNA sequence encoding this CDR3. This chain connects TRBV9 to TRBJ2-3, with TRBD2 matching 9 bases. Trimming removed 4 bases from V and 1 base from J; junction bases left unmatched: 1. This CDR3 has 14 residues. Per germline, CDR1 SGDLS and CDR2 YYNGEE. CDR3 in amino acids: CASSRTSGTDTQYF. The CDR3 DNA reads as TGTGCCAGCAGCCGGACTAGCGGCACAGATACGCAGTATTTT.

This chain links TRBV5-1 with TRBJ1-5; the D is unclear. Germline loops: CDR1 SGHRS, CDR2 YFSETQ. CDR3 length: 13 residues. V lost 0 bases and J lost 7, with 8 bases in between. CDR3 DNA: TGCGCCAGCAGCTTGGTTGTAGGGCAGCCCCAGCATTTT. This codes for CASSLVVGQPQHF.

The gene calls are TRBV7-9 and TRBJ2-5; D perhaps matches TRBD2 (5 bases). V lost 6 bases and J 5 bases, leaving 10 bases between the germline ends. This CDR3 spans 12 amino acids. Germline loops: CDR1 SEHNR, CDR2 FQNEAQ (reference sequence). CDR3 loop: CASRRESETQYF. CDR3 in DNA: TGTGCCAGCAGGAGGGAATCGGAGACCCAGTACTTC. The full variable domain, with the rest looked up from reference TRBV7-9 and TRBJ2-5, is DTGVSQNPRHKITKRGQNVTFRCDPISEHNRLYWYRQTLGQGPEFLTYFQNEAQLEKSRLLSDRFSAERPKGSFSTLEIQRTEQGDSAMYLCASRRESETQYFGPGTRLLVL.